The 22 T cell receptor beta chains presented below share a single source sample, sequenced in a study of OX40 agonist ivuxolimab in advanced cancers. Data came from immunoSEQ multiplex PCR; TCRdb stores just in-frame clones and leaves some out. The sample holds about 62,000 clones, about 92% seen once. Sequences were derived from CD4+ or CD8+ T cells sorted from blood, sampled in a trial of the OX40 agonist ivuxolimab. These receptors were taken from an adult with an advanced solid tumor such as melanoma, head and neck, liver or kidney cancer.

This chain joins TRBV5-1 and TRBJ1-1, with TRBD1 identical over 11 bases. The junction had 0 bases not matched to a gene; V was cut back by 4 bases and J by 4 bases. CDR1 and CDR2 from the germline V gene are SGHRS and YFSETQ. The CDR3 has 13 amino acids. The CDR3 DNA follows: TGCGCCAGCAGCGGGACAGGGGGCACTGAAGCTTTCTTT. It translates to CASSGTGGTEAFF.

This CDR3 reads CASSRGQLYGYTF. The CDR3 DNA reads TGTGCCAGCAGCCGGGGACAGCTATATGGCTACACCTTC. The chain combines TRBV6-5 with TRBJ1-2; 7 bases match TRBD1. CDR3 length equals 13 residues. V was pared by 6 bases and J by 5 bases, with 6 bases of the junction left unmatched. Germline values: CDR1 MNHEY, CDR2 SVGAGI.

The chain is built from TRBV6-5 and TRBJ2-1, with unresolved D. Trimming took 7 bases from V and 1 from J, leaving 11 bases between them. This CDR3 comprises 14 residues. Germline V gives CDR1 MNHEY, CDR2 SVGAGI. CDR3 residues: CASTSGGSYNEQFF. The CDR3, as DNA: TGTGCCAGCACCTCGGGCGGTTCCTACAATGAGCAGTTCTTC.

The gene calls are TRBV6-5 and TRBJ2-7; 8 bases fit TRBD1. The CDR3 length is 15 residues. V was pared by 0 bases and J by 3 bases, with 4 bases of the junction left unmatched. Germline CDR1 is MNHEY and CDR2 is SVGAGI. CDR3: CASSYSAGGFYEQYF. The CDR3 nucleotides are TGTGCCAGCAGTTACTCGGCAGGGGGCTTCTACGAGCAGTACTTC.

The J gene is TRBJ1-2, the V gene TRBV19; D is ambiguous. Germline loops: CDR1 LNHDA, CDR2 SQIVND (reference sequence). Trimming cost V 5 bases and J 6 bases, with 13 bases left between them. The CDR3 extends over 13 amino acids. The CDR3 loop is CASSFQVSDGYTF. CDR3 sequence (DNA): TGTGCCAGTAGTTTTCAGGTATCGGATGGCTACACCTTC.

This clone was seen once. This chain links TRBV6-1 with TRBJ2-7; 10 bases are shared with TRBD1. V trimming: 5 bases; J trimming: 4 bases; junction bases outside the gene matches: 5. The germline V gene encodes CDR1 MNHNS and CDR2 SASEGT. The CDR3 is 14 amino acids. CDR3 DNA: TGTGCCAGCAGTCGGACAGGGGGTTTATACGAGCAGTACTTC. It is translated as CASSRTGGLYEQYF.

The rearrangement uses TRBV19 and TRBJ2-3; 8 bases match TRBD2. Per the germline V gene, CDR1 is LNHDA and CDR2 is SQIVND (reference sequence). The CDR3 loop spans 13 amino acids. The V segment lost 8 bases and the J segment 1 base; nucleotides outside the gene matches: 2. CDR3 DNA sequence: TGTGCCAGTGGTAGCGGGGGCACAGATACGCAGTATTTT. Translated: CASGSGGTDTQYF.

The rearrangement links TRBV5-1 to TRBJ2-3; TRBD2 matches 9 bases. V dropped 0 bases and J dropped 3; count of bases not matched to a gene: 14. The CDR3 covers 19 residues. Germline assignment: CDR1 SGHRS and CDR2 YFSETQ. The CDR3 spells CASSLVPSRAGGRTDTQYF. The CDR3 nucleotides are TGCGCCAGCAGCTTGGTTCCCTCCAGGGCGGGGGGGCGGACAGATACGCAGTATTTT.

J is TRBJ2-7 and V is TRBV11-2; no clear D. The CDR3 runs 15 residues. V was clipped by 4 bases and J by 6 bases, with 19 bases between them. CDR1 is SGHAT and CDR2 is FQNNGV in the germline V gene. CDR3 nucleotides: TGTGCCAGCAGCTCCACTAACTTACAGAGCGCCGAGCAGTACTTC. Encoded protein: CASSSTNLQSAEQYF.

The rearrangement links TRBV19 to TRBJ2-5; D not certain. The germline V gene has CDR1 LNHDA and CDR2 SQIVND (reference sequence). With 2 bases removed from V and 2 bases from J, the gap between germline ends came to 12 bases. CDR3 length equals 15 residues. CDR3 DNA sequence: TGTGCCAGTAGTATAACACAGACATCGCAAGAGACCCAGTACTTC. Encoded protein: CASSITQTSQETQYF.

Only one count was recorded for this clone. V is TRBV5-4 and J is TRBJ2-3; 11 nucleotides line up with TRBD2. The V and J ends lost 2 bases and 10 bases, in that order; junction bases with no gene match: 6. Per germline, CDR1 SGHNT and CDR2 YYREEE (reference sequence). This CDR3 region has 14 residues. CDR3 nucleotide sequence: TGTGCCAGCAGCTTAGATAGCGGGGGGGGACCGCAGTATTTT. Translation: CASSLDSGGGPQYF.

This clone came up once. The chain employs TRBV6-6 and TRBJ1-1, with D perhaps TRBD1 (6 bases). From germline, CDR1 is MNHNY and CDR2 SVGAGI (reference sequence). Trimming removed 0 bases from V and 5 bases from J, with 10 bases in between. The CDR3 is 14 residues long. The CDR3 region is CASSYSRTETEAFF. In DNA, the CDR3 is TGTGCCAGCAGTTACTCCCGGACAGAGACTGAAGCTTTCTTT.

This sequence joins TRBV2 and TRBJ2-1, with 11 bases that match TRBD1. The germline gives CDR1 SNHLY, CDR2 FYNNEI. J lost 12 bases, V lost 8 bases, and 12 bases had no gene match. The CDR3 contains 14 residues. CDR3 nucleotide sequence: TGTGCCAGCGGAATCCTAGGGACAGGGGGTCCGCAGTTCTTC. Encoded protein: CASGILGTGGPQFF.

The chain is built from TRBV11-2 and TRBJ2-5; D unclear. Matching the DNA end better, TRBJ2-7 makes the J call doubtful. Per the germline V gene, CDR1 is SGHAT and CDR2 is FQNNGV. The CDR3 totals 17 residues. The CDR3 spells CASSLELWQAGSYEQYF. CDR3 nucleotides: TGTGCCAGCAGCTTAGAGCTGTGGCAGGCCGGCTCCTACGAGCAGTACTTC.

The chain couples TRBV5-6 to TRBJ1-1; D is undetermined. The CDR3 sequence is 16 residues long. The germline V and J ends were trimmed by 0 bases and 5 bases, with 17 bases remaining between them. Germline V gene lookup returns CDR1 SGHDT and CDR2 YYEEEE. The CDR3 here is CASSLDLGRKGTEAFF. The CDR3 nucleotides are TGTGCCAGCAGCTTGGATCTTGGCAGGAAGGGAACTGAAGCTTTCTTT.

This clone came up a few times. The V call is TRBV6-1, the J call TRBJ1-2; D ambiguous. This CDR3 comprises 11 residues. Germline loops: CDR1 MNHNS, CDR2 SASEGT. V lost 6 bases and J lost 5, with 7 bases in between. CDR3: CASRWQYGYTF. The CDR3 nucleotides are TGTGCCAGCAGATGGCAGTATGGCTACACCTTC.

This chain connects TRBV6-6 to TRBJ2-5; a possible D gene is TRBD1 (6 bases). CDR1 and CDR2 from the germline V gene are MNHNY and SVGAGI (reference sequence). The CDR3 sequence is 14 residues long. Trimming stripped 6 bases from V and 0 bases from J, with 11 bases between. DNA for the CDR3: TGTGCCAGCAGACCCGGACAGAACCAAGAGACCCAGTACTTC. It yields the protein CASRPGQNQETQYF.

This clone was seen once. V gene TRBV6-1 combines with J gene TRBJ1-2; D unresolved. CDR1 is MNHNS, CDR2 SASEGT, per germline. The CDR3 length is 11 residues. V lost 6 bases, J lost 8 bases, and 10 bases lay in between. CDR3 nucleotide sequence: TGTGCCAGCAGGGCCCTAATGGGCTACACCTTC. This translates into CASRALMGYTF.

The chain couples TRBV7-9 to TRBJ2-5, with D unresolved. Germline V gives CDR1 SEHNR, CDR2 FQNEAQ (reference sequence). V dropped 5 bases and J dropped 7 bases, with 17 bases sitting between them. CDR3 length: 14 residues. CDR3 loop: CASSPNPFTGTQYF. In DNA, the CDR3 is TGTGCCAGCAGCCCAAACCCGTTTACTGGGACCCAGTACTTC.

The V and J genes are TRBV6-5 and TRBJ2-7; D is undetermined. From germline, CDR1 is MNHEY and CDR2 SVGAGI. Trimming removed 6 bases at V and 4 bases at J, with 13 bases between. The CDR3 length is 13 residues. The CDR3 loop reads CASSPPLDYEQYF. Written as DNA, the CDR3 is TGTGCCAGCAGCCCCCCCCTGGATTACGAGCAGTACTTC.

The chain is built from TRBV18 and TRBJ2-3, with 12 nucleotides matching TRBD2. Germline values: CDR1 KGHSH, CDR2 LQKENI. The CDR3 sequence is 19 residues long. The ends lost 2 bases at V and 0 bases at J; junction bases unmatched: 9. The CDR3 region has the DNA TGTGCCAGCTCACCAACCCTAGCGGGAGGGTTAGCAAGCACAGATACGCAGTATTTT. It codes for CASSPTLAGGLASTDTQYF. Based on the CDR3 plus reference TRBV18 and TRBJ2-3, the full variable domain is NAGVMQNPRHLVRRRGQEARLRCSPMKGHSHVYWYRQLPEEGLKFMVYLQKENIIDESGMPKERFSAEFPKEGPSILRIQQVVRGDSAAYFCASSPTLAGGLASTDTQYFGPGTRLTVL.

V usage is TRBV5-4 and J usage is TRBJ2-5; TRBD2 aligns across 7 bases. The J segment lost 0 bases and the V segment lost 0 bases, leaving 2 bases of the junction unmatched. The CDR3 has 15 amino acids. The germline gives CDR1 SGHNT, CDR2 YYREEE (reference sequence). The CDR3 DNA reads TGTGCCAGCAGCTTGGAGGCGGGAGACCAAGAGACCCAGTACTTC. It is translated as CASSLEAGDQETQYF.